What follows are 24 T cell receptor beta chains derived from one specimen sequenced in a study of T cells in narcolepsy. Here immunoSEQ multiplex PCR was the method, and the copy in TCRdb shows in-frame clones only, minus some. The data contain some 30,000 clones, around 87% of them seen just once; the ten biggest clones take up around 1%. Sequences were obtained from memory (CD45RA-) CD4+ T cells from blood. The receptor source for this set is a human donor in good health.

The V call is TRBV6-5, the J call TRBJ1-3; D is uncertain. CDR3 length: 16 amino acids. CDR1 is MNHEY, CDR2 SVGAGI, per germline. Trimming took off 0 bases at V and 2 bases at J, with 11 bases between the two ends. In DNA form, the CDR3 reads TGTGCCAGCAGTTACTCAACCCGAGGCCCTGGAAACACCATATATTTT. Amino acids: CASSYSTRGPGNTIYF.

The chain employs TRBV28 and TRBJ1-4; D call uncertain. Trimming shortened V by 3 bases and J by 8 bases, and 10 bases separated the two germline ends. In germline, CDR1 is MDHEN, CDR2 SYDVKM. This CDR3 region has 13 residues. CDR3: CASSFPSREKLFF. CDR3 nucleotide sequence: TGTGCCAGCAGTTTTCCGTCCCGAGAAAAACTGTTTTTT. The variable domain in full, with the rest retrieved from reference TRBV28 and TRBJ1-4, is DVKVTQSSRYLVKRTGEKVFLECVQDMDHENMFWYRQDPGLGLRLIYFSYDVKMKEKGDIPEGYSVSREKKERFSLILESASTNQTSMYLCASSFPSREKLFFGSGTQLSVL.

This chain joins TRBV5-1 and TRBJ2-2; the D gene is possibly TRBD1 (5 bases). V was cut by 4 bases and J by 6 bases, with 10 bases left in between. CDR1 is SGHRS and CDR2 is YFSETQ in the germline V gene. The CDR3 runs 13 residues. The chain's CDR3 is CASSARVPGELFF. CDR3 in DNA: TGCGCCAGCAGCGCCAGGGTGCCCGGGGAGCTGTTTTTT.

The chain carries TRBV7-8 and TRBJ2-5; D is uncertain. The CDR3 runs 16 residues. Per germline, CDR1 SGHVS and CDR2 FQNEAQ. V was clipped by 5 bases and J by 1 base, with 17 bases between them. CDR3 nucleotides: TGTGCCAGCAGCCCGACACCACATCGCGCCCAAGAGACCCAGTACTTC. Translating it yields CASSPTPHRAQETQYF.

This chain links TRBV5-6 with TRBJ1-5; TRBD1 aligns across 7 bases. From germline, CDR1 is SGHDT and CDR2 YYEEEE. V was clipped by 2 bases and J by 7 bases; unmatched bases: 6. The CDR3 is 14 residues long. CDR3 coding DNA: TGTGCCAGCAGCTTATACAGGGGAGTGCAGCCCCAGCATTTT. This encodes CASSLYRGVQPQHF.

The chain recombines TRBV29-1 with TRBJ1-2; maybe TRBD1 (6 bases). The CDR3 is 13 amino acids. V was clipped by 7 bases and J by 0 bases, with 12 bases between them. The germline CDR1 and CDR2 sequences are SQVTM and ANQGSEA. The CDR3 DNA sequence: TGCAGCGCTGATCGGACAGCTAACTATGGCTACACCTTC. It codes for CSADRTANYGYTF.

The CDR3 spells CASSPGTLQETQYF. The CDR3 region has the DNA TGTGCCAGCAGTCCCGGGACACTCCAAGAGACCCAGTACTTC. The gene calls are TRBV2 and TRBJ2-5, with D maybe TRBD1 (6 bases). The germline gives CDR1 SNHLY, CDR2 FYNNEI. Trimming cost V 5 bases and J 1 base, with 11 bases left between them. This CDR3 spans 14 amino acids.

This clone was recorded once. This sequence joins TRBV6-1 and TRBJ1-1, with unresolved D. Trimming pared 6 bases from V and 1 base from J, leaving 12 bases between. Germline V CDR1 and CDR2: MNHNS, SASEGT. The CDR3 has 14 residues. CDR3 sequence reads: CASSPSYGNTEAFF. For the CDR3, the DNA is TGTGCCAGCAGCCCCTCTTATGGGAACACTGAAGCTTTCTTT.

The CDR3 region is CASSFLRESRLYNEQFF. CDR3 DNA: TGTGCCAGCAGCTTCCTCAGGGAGTCTAGGCTATACAATGAGCAGTTCTTC. V and J are TRBV7-8 and TRBJ2-1, with D possibly being TRBD1 or TRBD2 (5 bases each). Trimming pared 3 bases from V and 4 bases from J, leaving 19 bases between. CDR1 and CDR2 from the germline V gene are SGHVS and FQNEAQ. The length of the CDR3 is 17 residues.

The chain is built from TRBV4-1 and TRBJ1-3; D unresolved. Germline lookup yields CDR1 MGHRA and CDR2 YSYEKL. V gave up 0 bases and J gave up 3 bases, with 12 bases separating them. The CDR3 sequence is 16 residues long. CDR3 sequence: CASSQELGGGGNTIYF. CDR3 nucleotide sequence: TGCGCCAGCAGCCAAGAACTGGGCGGCGGTGGAAACACCATATATTTT.

The V gene is TRBV5-6, the J gene TRBJ1-2, with 11 bases that match TRBD1. Germline assignment: CDR1 SGHDT and CDR2 YYEEEE. This CDR3 is built from 18 residues. Trimming cost V 4 bases and J 4 bases; bases outside gene matches: 15. As DNA, the CDR3 is TGTGCCAGCAGCCAGTTTGGGACAGGGGGTGTACGGGGCTATGGCTACACCTTC. This gives the protein CASSQFGTGGVRGYGYTF.

The chain joins TRBV19 to TRBJ2-5; 8 bases fit TRBD1. The J segment lost 1 base and the V segment lost 5 bases, leaving 9 bases of the junction unmatched. CDR3 length: 16 amino acids. In germline, CDR1 is LNHDA, CDR2 SQIVND (reference sequence). CDR3 residues: CASSPRTGSVQETQYF. CDR3 coding DNA: TGTGCCAGTAGTCCTCGGACAGGGAGTGTCCAAGAGACCCAGTACTTC.

CDR3: CASSQAESEQFF. The CDR3 DNA reads TGTGCCAGCAGCCAGGCCGAGAGTGAGCAGTTCTTC. V and J are TRBV9 and TRBJ2-7; D not certain. The end of the DNA aligns better with TRBJ2-1, so the J call may be wrong. CDR3 length equals 12 residues. Per germline, CDR1 SGDLS and CDR2 YYNGEE.

V gene TRBV19 combines with J gene TRBJ1-1, with D unclear. The CDR3 sequence is 13 residues long. Germline CDR1 is LNHDA and CDR2 is SQIVND (reference sequence). Between the trimmed V and J ends, which lost 5 bases and 0 bases, there was a span of 7 bases. The CDR3 protein is CASSEGLNTEAFF. The CDR3 bases are TGTGCCAGTAGTGAAGGGCTGAACACTGAAGCTTTCTTT.

The V gene is TRBV4-3, the J gene TRBJ2-2; no reliable D call. Germline V gives CDR1 LGHNA, CDR2 YSLEER. V was clipped by 2 bases and J by 8 bases, with 9 bases between them. The CDR3 extends over 13 amino acids. The CDR3 protein is CASSQTVSGELFF. The CDR3, as DNA: TGCGCCAGCAGCCAAACGGTGTCTGGGGAGCTGTTTTTT.

The chain joins TRBV6-5 to TRBJ1-2; unclear D gene. The V gene's germline CDR1 is MNHEY and CDR2 SVGAGI. V lost 2 bases and J 3 bases, leaving 10 bases between the germline ends. This CDR3 contains 14 residues. The CDR3 region is CASSYEGADYGYTF. Here the CDR3 DNA reads TGTGCCAGCAGTTACGAGGGCGCTGACTATGGCTACACCTTC.

The chain is built from TRBV25-1 and TRBJ2-4, with unresolved D. The CDR3 totals 14 residues. Germline V gene data show CDR1 as MGHDK and CDR2 as SYGVNS. Trimming shortened V by 1 base and J by 2 bases, and 6 bases separated the two germline ends. The CDR3 DNA reads as TGTGCCAGCAGTGAATCCGGACCCAAAAACATTCAGTACTTC. As protein: CASSESGPKNIQYF.

This rearrangement joins TRBV7-2 to TRBJ1-4; the D gene is possibly TRBD1 (5 bases). V was pared by 5 bases and J by 5 bases, with 15 bases between. This CDR3 has 15 residues. Germline V lookup: CDR1 SGHTA, CDR2 FQGNSA. The CDR3, as DNA: TGTGCCAGCAGCATTGGGACGGCGAGGAATGAAAAACTGTTTTTT. Translation: CASSIGTARNEKLFF.

The V call is TRBV2, the J call TRBJ2-7, with D possibly TRBD2 on 6 matching bases. The germline V and J ends were trimmed by 7 bases and 5 bases, with 12 bases remaining between them. This CDR3 has 12 amino acids. Per the germline V gene, CDR1 is SNHLY and CDR2 is FYNNEI. The CDR3 DNA is TGTGCCAGCAATTTAAGACTAGACGAGCAGTACTTC. It encodes CASNLRLDEQYF.

The chain uses TRBV28 and TRBJ1-1; no clear D gene. Germline CDR1 reads MDHEN; CDR2 reads SYDVKM. The length of the CDR3 is 15 residues. Trimming took 5 bases from V and 3 from J, leaving 16 bases between them. CDR3 in amino acids: CASSAHRPQHTEAFF. The CDR3 region has the DNA TGTGCCAGCAGTGCCCACCGCCCCCAGCACACTGAAGCTTTCTTT.

This chain connects TRBV5-1 to TRBJ1-3; D gene uncertain. The V end lost 0 bases, the J end lost 2 bases, and 6 bases lay between the germline ends. Germline V CDR1 and CDR2: SGHRS, YFSETQ. The CDR3 spans 14 residues. For the CDR3, the DNA is TGCGCCAGCAGCTTGGAGGCTACTGGAAACACCATATATTTT. This translates into CASSLEATGNTIYF.

The CDR3 bases are TGTGCCAGCAGTGAACGGAAGAACTATGGCTACACCTTC. Translated: CASSERKNYGYTF. This chain uses TRBV6-5 with TRBJ1-2; D gene uncertain. The V gene's germline CDR1 is MNHEY and CDR2 SVGAGI. The CDR3 has 13 amino acids. Trimming took 5 bases from V and 2 from J, leaving 9 bases between them.

The rearrangement links TRBV29-1 to TRBJ1-4; D gene uncertain. Trimming pared 1 base from V and 5 bases from J, leaving 5 bases between. This CDR3 is built from 12 residues. CDR1 SQVTM and CDR2 ANQGSEA come from the germline V gene. The CDR3: CSVEAGNEKLFF. The CDR3 DNA sequence: TGCAGCGTTGAAGCCGGAAATGAAAAACTGTTTTTT.

The V gene is TRBV27, the J gene TRBJ2-3; 10 nucleotides line up with TRBD2. Germline V lookup: CDR1 MNHEY, CDR2 SMNVEV (reference sequence). The CDR3 runs 15 residues. The ends lost 6 bases at V and 2 bases at J; junction bases unmatched: 5. The CDR3 region has the DNA TGTGCCAGCAGCGGACTAGCGGTTGACACAGATACGCAGTATTTT. It yields the protein CASSGLAVDTDTQYF.